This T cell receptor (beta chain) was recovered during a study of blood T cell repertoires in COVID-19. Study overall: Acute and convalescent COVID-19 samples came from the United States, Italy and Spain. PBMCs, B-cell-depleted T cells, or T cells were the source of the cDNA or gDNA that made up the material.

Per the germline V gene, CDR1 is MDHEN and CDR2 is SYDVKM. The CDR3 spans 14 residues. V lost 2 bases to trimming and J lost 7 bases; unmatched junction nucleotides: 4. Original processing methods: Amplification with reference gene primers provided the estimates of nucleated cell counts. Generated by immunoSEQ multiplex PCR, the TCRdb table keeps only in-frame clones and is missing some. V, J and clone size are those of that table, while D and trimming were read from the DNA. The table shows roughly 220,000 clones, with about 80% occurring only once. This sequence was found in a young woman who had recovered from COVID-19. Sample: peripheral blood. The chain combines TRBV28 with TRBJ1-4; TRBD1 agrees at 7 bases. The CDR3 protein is CASSLNSGGEKLFF. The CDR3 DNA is TGTGCCAGCAGTTTAAACTCAGGGGGTGAAAAACTGTTTTTT.